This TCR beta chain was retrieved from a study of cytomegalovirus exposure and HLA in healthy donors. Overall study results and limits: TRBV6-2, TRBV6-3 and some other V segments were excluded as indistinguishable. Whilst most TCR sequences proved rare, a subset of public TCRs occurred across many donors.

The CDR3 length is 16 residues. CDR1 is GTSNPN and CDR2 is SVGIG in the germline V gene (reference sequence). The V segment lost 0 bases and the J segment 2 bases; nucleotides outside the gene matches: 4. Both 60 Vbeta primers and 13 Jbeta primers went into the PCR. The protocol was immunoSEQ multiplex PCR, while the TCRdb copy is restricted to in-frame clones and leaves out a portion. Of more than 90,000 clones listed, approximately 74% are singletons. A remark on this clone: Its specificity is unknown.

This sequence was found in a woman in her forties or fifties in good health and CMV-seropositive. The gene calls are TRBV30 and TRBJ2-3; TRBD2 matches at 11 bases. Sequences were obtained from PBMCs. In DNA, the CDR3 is TGTGCCTGGAGTGTACTAGCGGGAGTTTCCACAGATACGCAGTATTTT. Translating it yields CAWSVLAGVSTDTQYF.